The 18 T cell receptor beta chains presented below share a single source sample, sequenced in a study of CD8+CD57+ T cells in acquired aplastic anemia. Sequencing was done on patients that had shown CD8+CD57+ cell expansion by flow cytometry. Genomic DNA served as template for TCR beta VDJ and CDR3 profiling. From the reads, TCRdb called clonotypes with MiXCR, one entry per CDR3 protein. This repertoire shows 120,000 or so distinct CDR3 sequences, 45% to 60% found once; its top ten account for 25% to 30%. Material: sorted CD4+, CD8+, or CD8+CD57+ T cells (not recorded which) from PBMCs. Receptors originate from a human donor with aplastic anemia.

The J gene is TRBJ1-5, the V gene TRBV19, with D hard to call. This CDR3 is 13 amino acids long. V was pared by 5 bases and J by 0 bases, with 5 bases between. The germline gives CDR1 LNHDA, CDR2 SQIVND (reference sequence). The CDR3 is CASSPGSNQPQHF. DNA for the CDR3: TGTGCCAGTAGTCCAGGTAGCAATCAGCCCCAGCATTTT.

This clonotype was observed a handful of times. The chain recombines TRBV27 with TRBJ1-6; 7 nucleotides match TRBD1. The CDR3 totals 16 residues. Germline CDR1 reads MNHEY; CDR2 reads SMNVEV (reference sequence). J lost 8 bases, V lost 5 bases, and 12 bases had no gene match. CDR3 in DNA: TGTGCCAGCAGTCAAGACAGGGCCGGACGACATTCACCCCTCCACTTT. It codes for CASSQDRAGRHSPLHF.

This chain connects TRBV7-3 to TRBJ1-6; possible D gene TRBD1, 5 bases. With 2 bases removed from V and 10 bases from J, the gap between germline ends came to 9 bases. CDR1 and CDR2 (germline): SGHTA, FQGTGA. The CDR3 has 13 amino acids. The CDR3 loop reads CASSLGARSPLHF. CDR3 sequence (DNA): TGTGCCAGCAGCTTAGGGGCGAGGTCACCCCTCCACTTT.

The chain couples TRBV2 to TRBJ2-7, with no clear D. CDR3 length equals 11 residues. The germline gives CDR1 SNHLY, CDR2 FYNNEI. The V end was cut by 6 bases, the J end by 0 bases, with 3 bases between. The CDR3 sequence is CASRLSYEQYF. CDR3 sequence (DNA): TGTGCCAGCAGGCTCTCCTACGAGCAGTACTTC. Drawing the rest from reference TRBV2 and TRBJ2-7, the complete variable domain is EPEVTQTPSHQVTQMGQEVILRCVPISNHLYFYWYRQILGQKVEFLVSFYNNEISEKSEIFDDQFSVERPDGSNFTLKIRSTKLEDSAMYFCASRLSYEQYFGPGTRLTVT.

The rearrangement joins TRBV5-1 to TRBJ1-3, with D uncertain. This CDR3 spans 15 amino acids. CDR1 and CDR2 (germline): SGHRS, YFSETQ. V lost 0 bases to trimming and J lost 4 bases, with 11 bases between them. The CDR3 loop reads CASSLVVGGGNTIYF. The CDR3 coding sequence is TGCGCCAGCAGCTTGGTGGTGGGTGGAGGAAACACCATATATTTT.

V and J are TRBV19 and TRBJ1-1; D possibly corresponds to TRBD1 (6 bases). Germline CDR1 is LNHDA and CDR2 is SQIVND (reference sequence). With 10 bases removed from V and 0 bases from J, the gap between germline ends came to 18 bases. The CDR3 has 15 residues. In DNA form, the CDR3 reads TGTGCCACCCTAATATACCGGGGGCTGAACACTGAAGCTTTCTTT. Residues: CATLIYRGLNTEAFF. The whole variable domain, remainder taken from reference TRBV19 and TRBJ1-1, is DGGITQSPKYLFRKEGQNVTLSCEQNLNHDAMYWYRQDPGQGLRLIYYSQIVNDFQKGDIAEGYSVSREKKESFPLTVTSAQKNPTAFYLCATLIYRGLNTEAFFGQGTRLTVV.

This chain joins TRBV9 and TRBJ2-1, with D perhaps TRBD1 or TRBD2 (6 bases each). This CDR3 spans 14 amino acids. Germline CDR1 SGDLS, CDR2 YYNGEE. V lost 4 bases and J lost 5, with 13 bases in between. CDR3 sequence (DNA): TGTGCCAGCAGCCCCCGGGGGCAGAACAATGAGCAGTTCTTC. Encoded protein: CASSPRGQNNEQFF.

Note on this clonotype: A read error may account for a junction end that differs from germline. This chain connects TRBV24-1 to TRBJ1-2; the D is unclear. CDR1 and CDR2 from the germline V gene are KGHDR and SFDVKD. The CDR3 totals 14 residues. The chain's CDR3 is CASSLMSGLYGYTF. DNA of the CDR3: TGTGCCAGCAGTCTCATGTCGGGCCTCTATGGCTACACCTTC.

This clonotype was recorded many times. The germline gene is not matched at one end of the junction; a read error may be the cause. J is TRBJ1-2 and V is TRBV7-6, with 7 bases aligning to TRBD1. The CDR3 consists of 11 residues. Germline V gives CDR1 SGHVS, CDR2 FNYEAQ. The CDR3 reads CASSSPGTEEF. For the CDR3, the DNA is TGTGCCAGCAGCTCGCCCGGGACAGAGGAATTC. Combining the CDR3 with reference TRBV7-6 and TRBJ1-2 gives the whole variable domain GAGVSQSPRYKVTKRGQDVALRCDPISGHVSLYWYRQALGQGPEFLTYFNYEAQQDKSGLPNDRFSAERPEGSISTLTIQRTEQRDSAMYRCASSSPGTEEFGSGTRLTVV.

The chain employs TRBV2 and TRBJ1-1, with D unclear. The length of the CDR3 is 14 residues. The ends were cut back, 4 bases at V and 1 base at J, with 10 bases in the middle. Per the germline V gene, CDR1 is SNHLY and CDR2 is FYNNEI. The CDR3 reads CASSVGQQNTEAFF. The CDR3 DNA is TGTGCCAGCAGTGTAGGGCAGCAGAACACTGAAGCTTTCTTT.

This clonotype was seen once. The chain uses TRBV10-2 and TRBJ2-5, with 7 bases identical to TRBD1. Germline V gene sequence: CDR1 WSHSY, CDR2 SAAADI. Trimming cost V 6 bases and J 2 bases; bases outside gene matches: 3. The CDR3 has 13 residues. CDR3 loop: CASRMTGQETQYF. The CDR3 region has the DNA TGCGCCAGCAGAATGACAGGGCAAGAGACCCAGTACTTC.

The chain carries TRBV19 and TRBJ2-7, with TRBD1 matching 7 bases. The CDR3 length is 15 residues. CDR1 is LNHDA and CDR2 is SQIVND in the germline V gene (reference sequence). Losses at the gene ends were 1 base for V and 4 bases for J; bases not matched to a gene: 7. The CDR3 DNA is TGTGCCAGTAGTATAGCTCCGGGACAGCAGTACGAGCAGTACTTC. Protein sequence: CASSIAPGQQYEQYF.

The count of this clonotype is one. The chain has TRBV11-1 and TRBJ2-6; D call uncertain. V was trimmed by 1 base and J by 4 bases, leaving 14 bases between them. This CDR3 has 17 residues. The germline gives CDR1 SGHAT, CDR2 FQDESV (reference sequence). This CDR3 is CASSLEGWTRGANVLTF. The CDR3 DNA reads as TGTGCCAGCAGCTTAGAAGGGTGGACGAGAGGGGCCAACGTCCTGACTTTC.

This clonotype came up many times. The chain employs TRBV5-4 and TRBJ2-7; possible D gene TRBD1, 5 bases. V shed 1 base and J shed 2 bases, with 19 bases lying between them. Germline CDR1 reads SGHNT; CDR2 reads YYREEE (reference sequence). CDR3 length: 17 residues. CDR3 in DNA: TGTGCCAGCAGCTTGAGGGGCGGTGCCGGAACACCCTACGAGCAGTACTTC. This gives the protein CASSLRGGAGTPYEQYF.

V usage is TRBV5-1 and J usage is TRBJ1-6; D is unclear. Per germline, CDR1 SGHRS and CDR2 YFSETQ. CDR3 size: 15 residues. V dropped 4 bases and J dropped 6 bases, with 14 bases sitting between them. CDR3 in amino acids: CASSTGQPTNSPLHF. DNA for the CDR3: TGCGCCAGCAGCACCGGCCAGCCCACTAATTCACCCCTCCACTTT.

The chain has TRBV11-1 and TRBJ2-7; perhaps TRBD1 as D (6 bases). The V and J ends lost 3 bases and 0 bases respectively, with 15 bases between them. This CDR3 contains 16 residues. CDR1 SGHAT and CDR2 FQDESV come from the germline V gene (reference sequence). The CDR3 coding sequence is TGTGCCAGCAGCTTTGTCAGGGGCCGAAGCTCCTACGAGCAGTACTTC. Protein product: CASSFVRGRSSYEQYF.

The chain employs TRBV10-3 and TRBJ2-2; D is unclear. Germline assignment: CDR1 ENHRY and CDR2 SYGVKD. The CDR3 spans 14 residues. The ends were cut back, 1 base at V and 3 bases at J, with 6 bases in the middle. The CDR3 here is CAISELHHTGELFF. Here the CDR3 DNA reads TGTGCCATCAGTGAGTTACACCACACCGGGGAGCTGTTTTTT.

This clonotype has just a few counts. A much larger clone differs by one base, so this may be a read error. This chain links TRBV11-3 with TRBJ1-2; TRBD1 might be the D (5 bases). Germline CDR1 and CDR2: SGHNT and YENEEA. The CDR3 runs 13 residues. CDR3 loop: CASSFPGSDGCTF. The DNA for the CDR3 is TGTGCCAGCAGCTTCCCAGGGTCCGATGGCTGCACCTTC.